Shown below are 24 T cell receptor beta chains from a single sample sequenced in a study of blood T cell repertoires in COVID-19 (dated by TCRdb to the early 2020s). Library method: the immunoSEQ multiplex PCR assay. TCRdb's version of the immuneACCESS table is confined to in-frame rearrangements and falls short of the full clone set. An unresolved V gene accounts for under half of the shortfall where checked; the remainder is of unknown origin. The sample contains approximately 200,000 clones, around 90% of them found a single time. Jointly, the top ten make up 2.7% of the sample. The material sequenced was peripheral blood. These receptors were collected from a man aged 25-45 years with COVID-19, enrolled during active disease.

CDR3 residues: CASSFGTPPLEQYF. CDR3 coding DNA: TGTGCCAGCAGTTTTGGGACACCACCCCTCGAGCAGTACTTC. The chain joins TRBV28 to TRBJ2-7, with D maybe TRBD1 (6 bases). The CDR3 spans 14 residues. The germline V gene has CDR1 MDHEN and CDR2 SYDVKM. With 3 bases removed from V and 6 bases from J, the gap between germline ends came to 15 bases.

The rearrangement uses TRBV5-6 and TRBJ1-6; 10 bases align to TRBD1. This CDR3 has 15 amino acids. Germline CDR1 SGHDT, CDR2 YYEEEE. Trimming at V came to 0 bases and at J to 8 bases, leaving 2 bases not matched to a gene. CDR3 protein: CASSLGQGADSPLHF. DNA of the CDR3: TGTGCCAGCAGCTTGGGACAGGGGGCGGATTCACCCCTCCACTTT.

This clone was found once. The genes are TRBV5-4 and TRBJ2-3; 8 bases align to TRBD2. CDR3 length: 16 residues. V was pared by 1 base and J by 7 bases, with 11 bases of the junction left unmatched. Germline assignment: CDR1 SGHNT and CDR2 YYREEE (reference sequence). The CDR3 region has the DNA TGTGCCAGCAGCTTGCAGTCGGGGGGGCCATGGAATACGCAGTATTTT. Encoded protein: CASSLQSGGPWNTQYF.

The CDR3 nucleotides are TGTGCCAGCAGCCCCACTAGCGGATCCTACAATGAGCAGTTCTTC. Its protein product is CASSPTSGSYNEQFF. The chain uses TRBV7-3 and TRBJ2-1, with 8 bases aligning to TRBD2. Trimming at V came to 5 bases and at J to 1 base, leaving 4 bases not matched to a gene. This CDR3 region has 15 residues. CDR1 and CDR2 (germline): SGHTA, FQGTGA.

The chain links TRBV27 to TRBJ2-7, with 7 bases aligning to TRBD2. The V and J ends lost 8 bases and 4 bases, in that order; junction bases with no gene match: 8. Looked up from germline, CDR1 is MNHEY and CDR2 is SMNVEV (reference sequence). The CDR3 length is 13 residues. CDR3 nucleotides: TGTGCCAGCGGACAAGCGGGACGGTACGAGCAGTACTTC. It is translated as CASGQAGRYEQYF.

This CDR3 is CAWSKIMRATAYNEQFF. The CDR3 DNA is TGTGCCTGGTCGAAAATTATGAGAGCCACGGCCTACAATGAGCAGTTCTTC. The rearrangement uses TRBV30 and TRBJ2-1; no clear D gene. The V gene's germline CDR1 is GTSNPN and CDR2 SVGIG (reference sequence). V was trimmed by 5 bases and J by 2 bases, leaving 22 bases between them. This CDR3 spans 17 amino acids.

The gene calls are TRBV10-3 and TRBJ2-5, with 7 bases aligning to TRBD1. The germline gives CDR1 ENHRY, CDR2 SYGVKD. After removal of 8 bases from V and 4 bases from J, the junction contained 4 bases not matched to a gene. The CDR3 sequence is 12 residues long. Here the CDR3 DNA reads TGTGCCATCGGCGGACAGGCAGAGACCCAGTACTTC. This gives the protein CAIGGQAETQYF.

V usage is TRBV5-8 and J usage is TRBJ2-1; 9 bases line up with TRBD2. This CDR3 is 14 amino acids long. V was pared by 0 bases and J by 6 bases, with 1 base of the junction left unmatched. Germline lookup yields CDR1 SGHTS and CDR2 YDEGEE. The CDR3 sequence is CASSLGTSVNEQFF. For the CDR3, the DNA is TGTGCCAGCAGCTTGGGGACTAGCGTCAATGAGCAGTTCTTC. The whole variable domain, filled in from reference TRBV5-8 and TRBJ2-1, reads EAGVTQSPTHLIKTRGQQATLRCSPISGHTSVYWYQQALGLGLQFLLWYDEGEERNRGNFPPRFSGRQFPNYSSELNVNALELEDSALYLCASSLGTSVNEQFFGPGTRLTVL.

J is TRBJ1-2 and V is TRBV5-8; maybe TRBD1 (5 bases). The V and J ends lost 4 bases and 2 bases respectively, with 15 bases between them. Germline V gene sequence: CDR1 SGHTS, CDR2 YDEGEE. CDR3 size: 15 residues. The CDR3, as DNA: TGTGCCAGCAGCCTTCGACAGCCACGGAACTATGGCTACACCTTC. Translation gives CASSLRQPRNYGYTF.

The chain couples TRBV7-2 to TRBJ1-5; TRBD1 might be the D (5 bases). The CDR3 extends over 15 amino acids. The germline CDR1 and CDR2 sequences are SGHTA and FQGNSA. V lost 1 base and J lost 6, with 13 bases in between. The CDR3 is CASSLGGARVQPQHF. CDR3 DNA: TGTGCCAGCAGCTTAGGCGGGGCCAGGGTTCAGCCCCAGCATTTT.

The chain links TRBV5-5 to TRBJ1-1; D is uncertain. Germline V gene lookup returns CDR1 SGHKS and CDR2 YYEKEE (reference sequence). Trimming took off 1 base at V and 1 base at J, with 8 bases between the two ends. The CDR3 sequence is 14 residues long. The CDR3 sequence is CASSLTAGNTEAFF. The CDR3 DNA follows: TGTGCCAGCAGCTTGACGGCGGGGAACACTGAAGCTTTCTTT. The complete variable domain, with remaining parts taken from reference TRBV5-5 and TRBJ1-1, reads DAGVTQSPTHLIKTRGQQVTLRCSPISGHKSVSWYQQVLGQGPQFIFQYYEKEERGRGNFPDRFSARQFPNYSSELNVNALLLGDSALYLCASSLTAGNTEAFFGQGTRLTVV.

This chain joins TRBV20-1 and TRBJ1-2; D gene unclear. V shed 3 bases and J shed 6 bases, with 2 bases lying between them. Germline V gene lookup returns CDR1 DFQATT and CDR2 SNEGSKA (reference sequence). The length of the CDR3 is 9 residues. The CDR3 DNA follows: TGCAGTGCTAGCAATGGCTACACCTTC. Translated: CSASNGYTF.

The J gene is TRBJ1-6, the V gene TRBV4-1, with D possibly matching TRBD1 (5 bases). V lost 0 bases, J lost 7 bases, and 22 bases lay in between. The CDR3 has 19 residues. Germline CDR1 and CDR2: MGHRA and YSYEKL. The CDR3 is CASSQDLYRGSGSNSPLHF. Here the CDR3 DNA reads TGCGCCAGCAGCCAAGATTTGTATCGGGGGTCGGGGTCGAATTCACCCCTCCACTTT.

This chain connects TRBV28 to TRBJ2-7; TRBD2 matches 8 bases. Germline CDR1 reads MDHEN; CDR2 reads SYDVKM. V lost 5 bases to trimming and J lost 0 bases; unmatched junction nucleotides: 6. CDR3 length: 15 amino acids. CDR3 loop: CASSPGGANSYEQYF. The CDR3 nucleotides read TGTGCCAGCAGTCCCGGGGGGGCAAACTCCTACGAGCAGTACTTC. The whole variable domain, filled in from reference TRBV28 and TRBJ2-7, reads DVKVTQSSRYLVKRTGEKVFLECVQDMDHENMFWYRQDPGLGLRLIYFSYDVKMKEKGDIPEGYSVSREKKERFSLILESASTNQTSMYLCASSPGGANSYEQYFGPGTRLTVT.

The genes are TRBV25-1 and TRBJ2-1; 7 bases align to TRBD1. This CDR3 spans 14 amino acids. V gave up 2 bases and J gave up 6 bases; unmatched junction bases: 4. The germline V gene has CDR1 MGHDK and CDR2 SYGVNS. CDR3: CASSEPGGFNEQFF. Here the CDR3 DNA reads TGTGCCAGCAGTGAACCAGGGGGTTTCAATGAGCAGTTCTTC. The variable domain in full, with the rest retrieved from reference TRBV25-1 and TRBJ2-1, is EADIYQTPRYLVIGTGKKITLECSQTMGHDKMYWYQQDPGMELHLIHYSYGVNSTEKGDLSSESTVSRIRTEHFPLTLESARPSHTSQYLCASSEPGGFNEQFFGPGTRLTVL.

The chain employs TRBV4-2 and TRBJ1-2; D is unresolved. Trimming cost V 1 base and J 2 bases, with 8 bases left between them. The CDR3 covers 14 residues. The germline V gene has CDR1 LGHNA and CDR2 YNFKEQ. The CDR3 coding sequence is TGTGCCAGCAGCCAAGTTAATCAGAACTATGGCTACACCTTC. Protein: CASSQVNQNYGYTF.

The chain links TRBV30 to TRBJ2-6; TRBD1 might be the D (5 bases). Per germline, CDR1 GTSNPN and CDR2 SVGIG (reference sequence). The V end was cut by 0 bases, the J end by 4 bases, with 16 bases between. CDR3 length: 17 residues. CDR3 coding DNA: TGTGCCTGGAGTGTGGGGCCCAGGGTACTAGGGGCCAACGTCCTGACTTTC. It codes for CAWSVGPRVLGANVLTF. The full variable domain, with the rest looked up from reference TRBV30 and TRBJ2-6, is SQTIHQWPATLVQPVGSPLSLECTVEGTSNPNLYWYRQAAGRGLQLLFYSVGIGQISSEVPQNLSASRPQDRQFILSSKKLLLSDSGFYLCAWSVGPRVLGANVLTFGAGSRLTVL.

Only a few counts were recorded for this clone. CDR3 in amino acids: CASSTTGSDTIYF. As DNA, the CDR3 is TGTGCCAGCAGCACGACAGGGTCGGACACCATATATTTT. This sequence joins TRBV7-9 and TRBJ1-3; 7 nucleotides align to TRBD1. Unmatched junction bases numbered 6, after V lost 5 bases and J lost 8 bases. The CDR3 has 13 residues. CDR1 and CDR2 (germline): SEHNR, FQNEAQ (reference sequence).

V gene TRBV10-2 combines with J gene TRBJ2-7; 8 bases are a match to TRBD1. Losses at the gene ends were 4 bases for V and 2 bases for J; bases not matched to a gene: 7. Germline V gives CDR1 WSHSY, CDR2 SAAADI. The CDR3 is 15 amino acids. The CDR3 here is CASSGETGVTYEQYF. The CDR3 DNA reads TGCGCCAGCAGTGGGGAGACAGGGGTAACCTACGAGCAGTACTTC.

This clone was seen once. The chain uses TRBV5-6 and TRBJ2-7; 9 nucleotides match TRBD1. This CDR3 region has 14 residues. The germline CDR1 and CDR2 sequences are SGHDT and YYEEEE. V gave up 4 bases and J gave up 1 base; unmatched junction bases: 3. CDR3 DNA: TGTGCCAGCAGCCCCGGGACAGGGTCCTACGAGCAGTACTTC. This sequence encodes CASSPGTGSYEQYF.

This chain joins TRBV19 and TRBJ1-1, with D perhaps TRBD1 (6 bases). CDR1 and CDR2 (germline): LNHDA, SQIVND (reference sequence). CDR3 length: 15 residues. Trimming cost V 8 bases and J 3 bases, with 19 bases left between them. This CDR3 is CASAHGGAGDTEAFF. CDR3 nucleotide sequence: TGTGCCAGTGCTCACGGGGGGGCCGGAGACACTGAAGCTTTCTTT.

This rearrangement joins TRBV6-5 to TRBJ2-5, with 7 positions matching TRBD1. The germline V gene encodes CDR1 MNHEY and CDR2 SVGAGI. V gave up 4 bases and J gave up 4 bases; unmatched junction bases: 0. The CDR3 runs 12 residues. The CDR3 nucleotides read TGTGCCAGCAGTTGGGACAGAGAGACCCAGTACTTC. This gives the protein CASSWDRETQYF.

The chain uses TRBV27 and TRBJ2-7; a weak D match, TRBD1 (6 bases). The CDR3 runs to 14 residues. V was cut by 5 bases and J by 3 bases, with 14 bases left in between. CDR1 and CDR2 from the germline V gene are MNHEY and SMNVEV (reference sequence). The DNA for the CDR3 is TGTGCCAGCAGTCGAAGACAGGAGAGCTACGAGCAGTACTTC. Translating it yields CASSRRQESYEQYF.

V and J are TRBV5-6 and TRBJ2-2; 10 positions agree with TRBD1. The CDR3 contains 17 residues. The trim removed 0 bases at V and 5 bases at J, leaving 7 bases unmatched. Germline V lookup: CDR1 SGHDT, CDR2 YYEEEE. CDR3 sequence (DNA): TGTGCCAGCAGCTTGGTGGACAGGGGGATTAGGACCGGGGAGCTGTTTTTT. Translation gives CASSLVDRGIRTGELFF.